This T cell receptor beta chain stems from a study of T cell repertoires in cytomegalovirus infection. Using its own MiXCR run on the reads, TCRdb lists one record per CDR3 protein. Found here are some 700,000 distinct CDR3 sequences, 35% of them singletons; the top ten hold 2.5% to 3%. V gave up 6 bases and J gave up 8 bases; unmatched junction bases: 8. Germline CDR1 is MGHDK and CDR2 is SYGVNS. CDR3 length: 14 amino acids. This clonotype was obtained from a human donor in good health (CMV status not recorded). Some clones in this sample may be carry-over from other donors' samples. The chain is built from TRBV25-1 and TRBJ2-1; TRBD2 aligns across 9 bases. What was sequenced was PBMCs. CDR3 coding DNA: TGTGCCAGCAGACTAGCGGGCTGGGGGGATGAGCAGTTCTTC. Translating it yields CASRLAGWGDEQFF.